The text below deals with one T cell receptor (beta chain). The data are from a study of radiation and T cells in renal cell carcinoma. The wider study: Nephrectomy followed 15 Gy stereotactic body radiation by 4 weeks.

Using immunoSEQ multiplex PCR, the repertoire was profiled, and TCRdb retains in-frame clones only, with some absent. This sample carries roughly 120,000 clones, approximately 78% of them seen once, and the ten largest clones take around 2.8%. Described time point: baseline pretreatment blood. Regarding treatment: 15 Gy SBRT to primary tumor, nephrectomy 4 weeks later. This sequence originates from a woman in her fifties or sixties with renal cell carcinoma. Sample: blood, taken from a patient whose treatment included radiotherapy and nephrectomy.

The CDR3: CASTEDRYDEQFF. The CDR3 DNA follows: TGTGCCAGCACGGAAGACAGGTATGATGAGCAGTTCTTC. The chain recombines TRBV25-1 with TRBJ2-1; weak D call: TRBD1 (6 bases). Trimming cost V 7 bases and J 8 bases, with 15 bases left between them. The germline V gene has CDR1 MGHDK and CDR2 SYGVNS. CDR3 length: 13 amino acids.